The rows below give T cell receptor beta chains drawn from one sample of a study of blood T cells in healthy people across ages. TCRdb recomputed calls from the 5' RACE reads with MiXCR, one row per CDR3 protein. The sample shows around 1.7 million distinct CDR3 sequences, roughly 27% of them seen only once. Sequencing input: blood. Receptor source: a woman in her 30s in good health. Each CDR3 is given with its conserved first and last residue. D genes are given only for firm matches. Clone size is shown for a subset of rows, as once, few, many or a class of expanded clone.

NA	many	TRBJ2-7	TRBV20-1	CSAKGGRSYEQYF	TGCAGTGCCAAGGGGGGAAGATCCTACGAGCAGTACTTC
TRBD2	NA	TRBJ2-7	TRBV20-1	CSARGEGPEEQYF	TGCAGTGCCCGCGGGGAGGGTCCCGAAGAGCAGTACTTC
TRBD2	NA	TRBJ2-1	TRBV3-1	CASSYISGGGGEQFF	TGTGCCAGCAGCTACATCAGTGGGGGGGGTGGTGAGCAGTTCTTC
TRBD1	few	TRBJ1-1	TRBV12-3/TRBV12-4	CASRRTGKDEAFF	TGTGCCAGCAGGAGGACAGGTAAGGATGAAGCTTTCTTT
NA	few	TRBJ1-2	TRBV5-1	CASGGAYDGYTF	TGCGCCAGCGGGGGCGCCTACGACGGCTACACCTTC
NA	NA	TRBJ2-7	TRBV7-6	CASGAWGDAQYF	TGTGCCAGCGGGGCCTGGGGGGATGCGCAGTACTTC
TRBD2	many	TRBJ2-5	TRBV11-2	CASSLGQTSGQETQYF	TGTGCCAGCAGCTTAGGACAGACTAGCGGACAAGAGACCCAGTACTTC
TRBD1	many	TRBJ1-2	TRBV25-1	CASSGGTVYGYTF	TGTGCCAGCAGTGGTGGGACAGTCTATGGCTACACCTTC
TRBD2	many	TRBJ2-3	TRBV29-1	CSFLAGTQYF	TGCAGCTTCCTAGCGGGGACGCAGTATTTT
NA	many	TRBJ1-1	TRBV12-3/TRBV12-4	CASSLRFFDFF	TGTGCCAGCAGCCTCAGATTTTTTGATTTCTTT
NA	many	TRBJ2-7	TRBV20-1	CSALGRSYEQYF	TGCAGTGCCCTGGGGAGGTCCTACGAGCAGTACTTC
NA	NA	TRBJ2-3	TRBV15	CATSRDRSGTDTQYF	TGTGCCACCAGCAGAGATAGGTCGGGGACAGATACGCAGTATTTT
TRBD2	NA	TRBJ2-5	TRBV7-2	CASSLVGGGGKETQYF	TGTGCCAGCAGCTTAGTGGGCGGGGGGGGCAAAGAGACCCAGTACTTC
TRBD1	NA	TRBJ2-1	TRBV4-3	CASSPGPGQEVYNEQFF	TGCGCCAGCAGCCCCGGACCGGGACAGGAAGTCTACAATGAGCAGTTCTTC
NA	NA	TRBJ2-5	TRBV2	CASATAYQETQYF	TGTGCCAGCGCCACAGCGTACCAAGAGACCCAGTACTTC
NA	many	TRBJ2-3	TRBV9	CASSLSTFSTDTQYF	TGTGCCAGCAGCCTGTCAACGTTTAGCACAGATACGCAGTATTTT
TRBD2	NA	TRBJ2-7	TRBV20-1	CSARLSGRADEQYF	TGCAGTGCTAGATTAAGCGGGAGGGCCGATGAGCAGTACTTC
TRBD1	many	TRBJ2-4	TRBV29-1	CSGPRDSQNIQYF	TGCAGCGGACCCCGGGACAGCCAAAACATTCAGTACTTC
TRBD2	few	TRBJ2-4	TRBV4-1	CASSQPGLAKAKNIQYF	TGCGCCAGCAGCCAACCGGGACTAGCGAAGGCCAAAAACATTCAGTACTTC
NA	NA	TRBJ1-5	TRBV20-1	CRSPSFGVQPQHF	TGCAGGAGCCCATCGTTTGGTGTTCAGCCCCAGCATTTT
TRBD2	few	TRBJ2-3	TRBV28	CASTRGRGGLNTQYF	TGTGCCAGCACCCGGGGGCGGGGGGGCTTGAATACGCAGTATTTT
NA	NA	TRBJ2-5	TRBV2	CASSEVSEQETQYF	TGTGCCAGCAGTGAAGTGTCGGAGCAAGAGACCCAGTACTTC
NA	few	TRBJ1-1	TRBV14	CASSQDMTLVTEAFF	TGTGCCAGCAGCCAAGACATGACCCTCGTCACTGAAGCTTTCTTT
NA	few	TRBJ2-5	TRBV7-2	CASKSGASPYRETQYF	TGTGCCAGCAAATCGGGGGCTAGCCCCTACAGGGAGACCCAGTACTTC
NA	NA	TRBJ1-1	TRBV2	CASSPIQGSEAFF	TGTGCCAGCAGTCCGATCCAGGGCAGTGAAGCTTTCTTT
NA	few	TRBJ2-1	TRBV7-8	CASSLVQTYNEQFF	TGTGCCAGCAGCTTAGTACAGACGTACAATGAGCAGTTCTTC
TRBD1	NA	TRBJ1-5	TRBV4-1	CASSPGTGADNQPQHF	TGCGCCAGCAGCCCAGGGACAGGGGCCGACAATCAGCCCCAGCATTTT
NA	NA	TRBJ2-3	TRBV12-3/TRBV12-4	CASSYFQVTGDTQYF	TGTGCCAGCAGTTATTTTCAGGTGACCGGAGATACGCAGTATTTT
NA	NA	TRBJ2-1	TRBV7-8	CASSLKDMTNEQFF	TGTGCCAGCAGCTTGAAGGACATGACCAATGAGCAGTTCTTC